This entry concerns a single TCR beta chain. This clonotype has at least ten counts. Its target antigen remains unknown. The record has no base qualities; no much larger clone is one base away. The time point label, read with the paper, signifies: newly diagnosed GD, antithyroid drugs for less than 3 months. For both TCR sequencing and RNA sequencing, RNA was extracted from PBMCs in TRIzol. Graves' disease was diagnosed according to American Thyroid Association guidelines. Patients were recruited from an endocrinology department in Xi'an, China. From each patient, about 8.9 milliliters of peripheral blood was collected into an EDTA anticoagulant tube. Ficoll Paque Plus density gradient separation was used to isolate PBMCs, and no additional T cell sorting was done. RNA quality was checked with an Agilent 2100 Bioanalyzer and agarose gel, and concentration with a NanoDrop 2000. This entry belongs to a study of regulatory T cells in long-lasting Graves disease (TCRdb year 2021). A note on the overall study: In the newly diagnosed Graves' disease group, patients had been taking antithyroid drugs for less than 3 months. Peripheral blood TCR sequencing and RNA sequencing compared persistent Graves' disease patients with newly diagnosed Graves' disease patients. The study took place in China and was registered as a clinical trial. A total of roughly 33 samples underwent TCR sequencing: roughly 13 from persistent and roughly 20 from newly diagnosed Graves' disease patients. The full study reports these points: Persistent disease showed preferential use of TRBV28, TRBJ1-2 and TRBJ2-5, whereas newly diagnosed disease favored TRBV20-1 and TRBJ2-1. Patients with persistent disease shared more public clonotypes (roughly 2,900) than newly diagnosed patients did (966). Sequencing and analysis were limited to the TCR beta chain. The small sample size was acknowledged by the authors as a limitation that may reduce accuracy. Lower TCR Shannon entropy and fewer highly expanded clones were observed in persistent Graves' disease patients than in newly diagnosed patients, which suggested clonal expansion. Peripheral blood alone was examined, since thyroid tissue, which constituted the primary lesion, could not be accessed.

The germline V gene (reference sequence) provides CDR1 DFQATT and CDR2 SNEGSKA. The CDR3 measures 16 amino acids from cysteine to phenylalanine. Kept here is only the CDR3 DNA, which spans 48 bases and is read in frame from base 1. V is cut back by 5 bases and J by 10 bases, with 16 bases in the junction unmatched. Library preparation was by multiplex PCR. This sample was sequenced with an Illumina HiSeq 4000. To build TCR beta libraries, CDR3 regions were amplified by Arm-PCR using iRepertoire HTBI primers. PCR products were gel purified before sequencing. The original pipeline was this. A total of roughly 65 TRBV and under 15 TRBJ segments were identified across samples and were used for gene usage analysis of CDR3 amino acid clonotypes. Filtered high-quality paired reads were merged into contigs using COPE and FqMerger. Contigs were aligned with BLAST to IMGT TRBV, TRBD and TRBJ reference genes, and CDR3 was defined per IMGT. Highly expanded clones were defined as clonotypes with a frequency above 0.1%. Repertoire diversity was measured by Shannon entropy, and V-J evenness by the Gini coefficient. A clonotype found in more than one individual was treated as public. TCRdb reworked the public reads: Q25 trimming with fastp, MiXCR clone assembly, productive beta chains retained. CDR3 protein sequences are deduplicated, and each keeps its most common genes and DNA. TCRdb's processing, not the study's, gives the V and J calls here. This sample comprises under 300,000 distinct CDR3 sequences, 18% of them detected only once. Roughly a fifth of the sample is in the top ten clones.

The TCR originated in a female donor with Graves disease. The rearranged segments are TRBV20-1 and TRBJ2-1; TRBD2 matches 11 bases in the middle. Sequenced here: peripheral blood mononuclear cells (PBMCs), sampled at new diagnosis, from a patient treated with antithyroid drugs. The CDR3 sequence is CSALIFGLAGLGEQFF. Here is the DNA: TGCAGTGCTTTGATATTCGGACTAGCGGGTCTAGGCGAGCAGTTCTTC.